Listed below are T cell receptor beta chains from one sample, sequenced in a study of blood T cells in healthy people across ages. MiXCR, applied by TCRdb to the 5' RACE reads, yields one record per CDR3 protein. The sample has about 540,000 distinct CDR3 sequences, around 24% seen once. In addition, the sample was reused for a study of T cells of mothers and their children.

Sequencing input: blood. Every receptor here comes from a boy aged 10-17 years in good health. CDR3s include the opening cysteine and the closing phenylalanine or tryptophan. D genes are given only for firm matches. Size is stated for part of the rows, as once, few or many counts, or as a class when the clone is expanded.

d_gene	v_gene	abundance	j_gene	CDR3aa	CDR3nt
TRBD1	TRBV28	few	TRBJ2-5	CASSLPAGGGETQYF	TGTGCCAGCAGTTTACCGGCAGGGGGTGGAGAGACCCAGTACTTC
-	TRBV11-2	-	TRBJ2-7	CASSTMRGRGSYEQYF	TGTGCCAGCAGCACCATGCGGGGGCGCGGTTCCTACGAGCAGTACTTC
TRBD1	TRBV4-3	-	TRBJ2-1	CASSPGTEGYNEQFF	TGCGCCAGCAGCCCTGGGACAGAGGGTTACAATGAGCAGTTCTTC
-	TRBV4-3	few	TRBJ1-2	CASSQEWPDYYGYTF	TGCGCCAGCAGCCAAGAATGGCCAGACTACTATGGCTACACCTTC
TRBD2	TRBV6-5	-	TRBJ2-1	CASSYSLAGGTYNEQFF	TGTGCCAGCAGTTACTCGCTTGCGGGGGGCACCTACAATGAGCAGTTCTTC
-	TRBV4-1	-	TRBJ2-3	CASSLSPGIDGATDTQYF	TGCGCCAGCAGCCTTTCCCCGGGCATCGATGGGGCCACAGATACGCAGTATTTT
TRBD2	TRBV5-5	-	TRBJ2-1	CASSYQLAGAPVFNEQFF	TGTGCCAGCAGCTACCAACTAGCGGGAGCTCCCGTGTTCAATGAGCAGTTCTTC
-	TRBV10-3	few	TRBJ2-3	CAISDVSSDTQYF	TGTGCCATCAGTGATGTTAGCAGCGATACGCAGTATTTT
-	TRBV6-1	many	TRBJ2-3	CASSEIGGPDTQYF	TGTGCCAGCAGTGAAATTGGAGGTCCAGATACGCAGTATTTT
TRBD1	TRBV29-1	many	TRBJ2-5	CSVEKWTGDGETQYF	TGCAGCGTTGAGAAGTGGACAGGGGATGGGGAGACCCAGTACTTC
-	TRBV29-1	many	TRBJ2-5	CSVLHRAETQYF	TGCAGCGTCCTCCACAGGGCTGAGACCCAGTACTTC
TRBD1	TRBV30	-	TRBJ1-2	CAWGGQGLNYGYTF	TGTGCCTGGGGGGGACAGGGCCTTAACTATGGCTACACCTTC
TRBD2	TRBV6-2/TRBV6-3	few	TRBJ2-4	CASSYSPGTSHIQYF	TGTGCCAGCAGTTACTCCCCCGGGACTAGCCACATTCAGTACTTC
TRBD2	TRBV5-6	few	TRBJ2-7	CASSLGSGSAYEQYF	TGTGCCAGCAGCTTGGGGAGCGGGAGCGCCTACGAGCAGTACTTC
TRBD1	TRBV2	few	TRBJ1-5	CASTHRGENQPQHF	TGTGCCAGCACACACAGGGGGGAAAATCAGCCCCAGCATTTT
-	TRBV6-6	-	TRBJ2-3	CATSKASDTQYF	TGTGCCACCTCGAAGGCCTCAGATACGCAGTATTTT
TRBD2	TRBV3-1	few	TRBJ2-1	CASSQASGSFNEQFF	TGTGCCAGCAGCCAAGCTAGCGGGAGTTTCAATGAGCAGTTCTTC
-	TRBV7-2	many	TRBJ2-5	CASRPGGGQETQYF	TGTGCCAGCCGCCCCGGGGGCGGACAAGAGACCCAGTACTTC
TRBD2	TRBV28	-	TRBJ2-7	CASSSGTINNEQYF	TGTGCCAGCAGTTCGGGGACTATTAACAACGAGCAGTACTTC
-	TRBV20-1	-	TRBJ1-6	CSASPGHINSPLHF	TGCAGTGCTAGCCCGGGACACATCAATTCACCCCTCCACTTT
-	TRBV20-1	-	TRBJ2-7	CSAPGPGVGDYEQYF	TGCAGTGCCCCAGGACCGGGAGTTGGTGACTACGAGCAGTACTTC
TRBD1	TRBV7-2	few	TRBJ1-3	CASSFTAGGLSGNTIYF	TGTGCCAGCAGCTTTACTGCAGGGGGGCTGTCTGGAAACACCATATATTTT
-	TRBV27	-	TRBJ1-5	CASSAPGYHNQPQHF	TGTGCCAGCAGTGCCCCCGGGTATCACAATCAGCCCCAGCATTTT
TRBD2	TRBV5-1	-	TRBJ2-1	CASSLGLAGVGSSYNEQFF	TGCGCCAGCAGCTTGGGACTAGCGGGAGTTGGAAGCTCCTACAATGAGCAGTTCTTC
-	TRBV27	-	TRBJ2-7	CASSLSYRSRGSSYEQYF	TGTGCCAGCAGTTTATCCTACCGGAGCCGCGGGTCCTCCTACGAGCAGTACTTC
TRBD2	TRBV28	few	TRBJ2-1	CASISSGTHYNEQFF	TGTGCCAGCATATCTAGCGGGACGCACTACAATGAGCAGTTCTTC
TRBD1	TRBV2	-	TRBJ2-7	CASRAGTGVAYEQYF	TGTGCCAGCAGAGCCGGGACAGGAGTAGCCTACGAGCAGTACTTC
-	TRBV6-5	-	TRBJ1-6	CASSRSRGSPLHF	TGTGCCAGCAGCCGGTCAAGGGGTTCACCCCTCCACTTT
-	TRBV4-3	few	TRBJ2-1	CAGSQDWGDEQFF	TGCGCCGGCAGCCAAGATTGGGGTGATGAGCAGTTCTTC
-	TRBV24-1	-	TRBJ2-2	CATSDSTRVVGELFF	TGTGCCACCAGTGATTCGACTAGAGTGGTCGGGGAGCTGTTTTTT
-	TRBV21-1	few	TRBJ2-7	CASSKLSEQYF	TGTGCCAGCAGCAAATTAAGCGAGCAGTACTTC
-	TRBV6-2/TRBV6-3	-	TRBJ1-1	CASGLRVIAEAFF	TGTGCCAGCGGTCTAAGGGTAATAGCTGAAGCTTTCTTT
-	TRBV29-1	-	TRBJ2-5	CSVREGSMYQETQYF	TGCAGCGTTCGGGAAGGATCCATGTACCAAGAGACCCAGTACTTC
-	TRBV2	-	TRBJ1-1	CASLITEAFF	TGTGCCAGCTTAATCACTGAAGCTTTCTTT
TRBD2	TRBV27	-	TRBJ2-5	CASSFIAGILETQYF	TGTGCCAGCAGTTTCATAGCGGGTATATTGGAGACCCAGTACTTC
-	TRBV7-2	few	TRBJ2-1	CASSYLFRGPKNEQFF	TGTGCCAGCAGTTACTTATTCCGGGGGCCGAAGAATGAGCAGTTCTTC
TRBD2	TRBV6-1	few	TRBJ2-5	CATQGGSGSHQETQYF	TGTGCCACCCAGGGGGGTAGCGGGAGTCACCAAGAGACCCAGTACTTC
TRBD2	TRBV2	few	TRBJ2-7	CASSESWASGRDSYEQYF	TGTGCCAGCAGTGAATCTTGGGCTAGCGGGAGGGACTCCTACGAGCAGTACTTC
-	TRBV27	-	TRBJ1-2	CASSLSTQVNGYTF	TGTGCCAGCAGTTTATCGACCCAGGTTAATGGCTACACCTTC
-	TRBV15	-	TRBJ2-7	CATSSRLPGTHEQYF	TGTGCCACCAGCTCAAGACTCCCAGGGACCCACGAGCAGTACTTC
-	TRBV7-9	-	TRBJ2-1	CASSFLQNEQFF	TGTGCCAGCAGCTTCCTTCAAAATGAGCAGTTCTTC
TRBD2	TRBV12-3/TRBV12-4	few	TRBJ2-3	CANSRTSGSTDTQYF	TGTGCCAACAGTCGGACTAGCGGAAGCACAGACACGCAGTATTTT
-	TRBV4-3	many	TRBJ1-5	CASSQDRGDCSNQPQHF	TGCGCCAGCAGCCAAGATCGAGGGGACTGTAGCAATCAGCCCCAGCATTTT
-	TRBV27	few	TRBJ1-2	CASSFAPLETGGSYGYTF	TGTGCCAGCAGTTTTGCGCCACTTGAAACGGGGGGGAGCTATGGCTACACCTTC
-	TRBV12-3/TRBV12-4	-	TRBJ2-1	CASSLGVRSSYNEQFF	TGTGCCAGCAGTTTAGGGGTCAGAAGCTCCTACAATGAGCAGTTCTTC
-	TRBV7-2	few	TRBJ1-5	CASSPGGETGQPQHF	TGTGCCAGCAGCCCCGGGGGAGAGACAGGACAGCCCCAGCATTTT
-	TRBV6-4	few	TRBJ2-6	CASSDSHSGANVLTF	TGTGCCAGCAGTGACTCGCACTCTGGGGCCAACGTCCTGACTTTC
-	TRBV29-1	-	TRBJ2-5	CSVMPGLKQETQYF	TGCAGCGTTATGCCGGGACTGAAACAAGAGACCCAGTACTTC
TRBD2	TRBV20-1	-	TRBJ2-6	CSASGNSGANVLTF	TGCAGTGCCAGCGGGAACTCTGGGGCCAACGTCCTGACTTTC
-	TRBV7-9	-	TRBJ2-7	CASSLGGQGISYEQYF	TGTGCCAGCAGCTTAGGTGGCCAGGGGATTTCCTACGAGCAGTACTTC